This paragraph reports one T cell receptor beta chain. The antigen is not known. This entry is derived from a study of response to subunit inactivated influenza vaccine. Findings and caveats of the study: Authors suggested each seasonal influenza vaccination recruits few new T cells.

V was trimmed by 0 bases and J by 5 bases, leaving 13 bases between them. CDR3 length equals 15 residues. Germline V gives CDR1 MNHEY, CDR2 SMNVEV (reference sequence). MiXCR, applied by TCRdb to the RT-PCR reads, yields one record per CDR3 protein. The sample lists 160,000 or so distinct CDR3 sequences; roughly 10% were seen once. The receptor's source is a man aged 50 to 60 who received an inactivated influenza vaccine. Here the sequenced sample was non-naive T cells sorted from PBMCs, taken 35 to 45 days after vaccination. The V call is TRBV27, the J call TRBJ1-1, with D tentatively TRBD1 (5 bases). The CDR3 region is CASSLSWGVGTEAFF. CDR3 nucleotide sequence: TGTGCCAGCAGTTTATCGTGGGGGGTTGGGACTGAAGCTTTCTTT.